A selection of T cell receptor beta chains follows, all from one sample in a study of blood T cells in healthy people across ages. TCRdb re-called the 5' RACE reads through MiXCR, storing one row per CDR3 protein. The sample lists roughly 410,000 distinct CDR3 sequences; roughly half were seen once. The sample was blood. The origin of the receptors is a man aged 55 to 70 in good health. Both conserved end residues are part of each CDR3. D genes are given only for firm matches. Clone size is stated in some rows and not others, as once, few, many or a class when expanded.

d_gene	v_gene	j_gene	abundance	CDR3nt	CDR3aa
TRBD1	TRBV6-5	TRBJ2-5	.	TGTGCCAGCGGCCGGACAGGGAAAGAGACCCAGTACTTC	CASGRTGKETQYF
TRBD1	TRBV6-6	TRBJ2-7	.	TGTGCCAGCAGTACAGCCCGGGACAGGGGGGACGAGCAGTACTTC	CASSTARDRGDEQYF
TRBD1	TRBV9	TRBJ2-7	.	TGTGCCAGCAGCGTACTCCCGGACAGGGGCGACGAGCAGTACTTC	CASSVLPDRGDEQYF
.	TRBV20-1	TRBJ2-4	.	TGCAGTGCTAGATCGGGACGGGACGCCAAAAACATTCAGTACTTC	CSARSGRDAKNIQYF
.	TRBV7-2	TRBJ2-3	few	TGTGCCAGCAGCTTAGAGGCGGGGGATACGCAGTATTTT	CASSLEAGDTQYF
TRBD1	TRBV24-1	TRBJ2-7	few	TGTGCCACATGGGGACAGACTTCCTACGAGCAGTACTTC	CATWGQTSYEQYF
.	TRBV29-1	TRBJ2-1	.	TGCAGCGTTGGAAGGGGACTGCTATCTTCAGGAGAGCAGTTCTTC	CSVGRGLLSSGEQFF
TRBD2	TRBV7-2	TRBJ2-5	.	TGTGCCAGCAGCGGGACTAGCGGGCCGGGGGAGACCCAGTACTTC	CASSGTSGPGETQYF
.	TRBV20-1	TRBJ2-1	few	TGCAGTGCTAGAAAATCGACGGGCTGGGACAATGAGCAGTTCTTC	CSARKSTGWDNEQFF
TRBD2	TRBV7-2	TRBJ2-1	.	TGTGCCAGCCGCTCGGCTAGCGGGAGTAATGAGCAGTTCTTC	CASRSASGSNEQFF
.	TRBV7-2	TRBJ1-2	.	TGTGCCAGCAGCTTAGTGCAGGCAGCAGACTATGGCTACACCTTC	CASSLVQAADYGYTF
TRBD1	TRBV6-2/TRBV6-3	TRBJ1-2	.	TGTGCCAGCAGGGAGGGGACAGGCGGCTACACCTTC	CASREGTGGYTF
TRBD2	TRBV5-1	TRBJ2-3	.	TGCGCCAGCAGCTCGGGACTAGCGGTACCCACAGATACGCAGTATTTT	CASSSGLAVPTDTQYF
TRBD2	TRBV29-1	TRBJ2-1	.	TGCAGCTCCTCCGTCCCTAGCGGGAAGAATGAGCAGTTCTTC	CSSSVPSGKNEQFF
.	TRBV9	TRBJ2-7	.	TGTGCCAGCAGCCCTAGGGGGGGGACAGGTAGCTCCTACGAGCAGTACTTC	CASSPRGGTGSSYEQYF
TRBD1	TRBV28	TRBJ2-5	.	TGTGCCAGCAGCAACGACAGGGGGCTGGAGACCCAGTACTTC	CASSNDRGLETQYF
TRBD2	TRBV5-1	TRBJ2-5	.	TGCGCCAGCAGCTTGCCAGCGGGAGGTGGTGAGACCCAGTACTTC	CASSLPAGGGETQYF
.	TRBV6-2/TRBV6-3	TRBJ1-5	.	TGTGCCAGCAGTTCCACGAATCAGCCCCAGCATTTT	CASSSTNQPQHF
.	TRBV7-6	TRBJ2-1	.	TGTGCCAGCAGCTTCGCGGACACGAATGACAATGAGCAGTTCTTC	CASSFADTNDNEQFF
.	TRBV28	TRBJ2-7	.	TGTGCCAGCAGTTTAAGATCCCTACCTACCTACGAGCAGTACTTC	CASSLRSLPTYEQYF
TRBD1	TRBV24-1	TRBJ2-5	.	TGTGCCACCAGTGATTTATCGACAGGGAAAGAGACCCAGTACTTC	CATSDLSTGKETQYF
.	TRBV6-2/TRBV6-3	TRBJ1-2	.	TGTGCCAGCACCGACAGCTATGGCTACACCTTC	CASTDSYGYTF
.	TRBV11-1	TRBJ1-2	.	TGTGCCAGCAGCTTATATCTTAACTATGGCTACACCTTC	CASSLYLNYGYTF
.	TRBV7-2	TRBJ2-5	few	TGTGCCAGCAGCCAACCCAAACGGGAGCAGTACTTC	CASSQPKREQYF
TRBD2	TRBV27	TRBJ2-7	.	TGTGCCAGCAGAGGGACTAGCGGGAGTTCCTACGAGCAGTACTTC	CASRGTSGSSYEQYF
.	TRBV5-5	TRBJ2-7	few	TGTGCCAGCAGCGTGTCGGGCCTAACCTACGAGCAGTACTTC	CASSVSGLTYEQYF
.	TRBV28	TRBJ1-2	many	TGTGCCAGCAGGATGACGGGAAACTATGGCTACACCTTC	CASRMTGNYGYTF
TRBD2	TRBV20-1	TRBJ2-7	.	TGCAGTACATGGAGCGGGATCCAACCCGAGCAGTACTTC	CSTWSGIQPEQYF
.	TRBV25-1	TRBJ1-2	.	TGTGCCAGCATCCCTCCGGACGGGGACTATGGCTACACCTTC	CASIPPDGDYGYTF
TRBD2	TRBV7-2	TRBJ2-1	.	TGTGCCAGCAGCTTAGCGGCAGGGAGGGTCGGCAATGAGCAGTTCTTC	CASSLAAGRVGNEQFF
TRBD2	TRBV11-2	TRBJ2-3	many	TGTGCCAGCAGCTTAGTCCCGCGGGGGGGCCGGGCTACGCAGTATTTT	CASSLVPRGGRATQYF